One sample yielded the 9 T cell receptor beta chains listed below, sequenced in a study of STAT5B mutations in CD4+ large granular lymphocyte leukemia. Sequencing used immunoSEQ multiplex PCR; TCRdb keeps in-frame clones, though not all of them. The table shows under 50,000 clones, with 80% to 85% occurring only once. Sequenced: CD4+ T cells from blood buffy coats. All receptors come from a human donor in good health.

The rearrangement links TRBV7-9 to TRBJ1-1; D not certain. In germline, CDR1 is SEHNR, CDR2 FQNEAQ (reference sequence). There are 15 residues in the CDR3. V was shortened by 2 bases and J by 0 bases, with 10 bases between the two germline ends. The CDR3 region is CASSLIWYMNTEAFF. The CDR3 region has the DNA TGTGCCAGCAGCTTAATCTGGTACATGAACACTGAAGCTTTCTTT.

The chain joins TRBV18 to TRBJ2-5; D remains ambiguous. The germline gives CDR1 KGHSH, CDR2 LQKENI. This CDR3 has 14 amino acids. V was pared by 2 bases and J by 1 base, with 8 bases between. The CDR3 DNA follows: TGTGCCAGCTCACCAGGACGGGTCCAAGAGACCCAGTACTTC. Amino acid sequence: CASSPGRVQETQYF.

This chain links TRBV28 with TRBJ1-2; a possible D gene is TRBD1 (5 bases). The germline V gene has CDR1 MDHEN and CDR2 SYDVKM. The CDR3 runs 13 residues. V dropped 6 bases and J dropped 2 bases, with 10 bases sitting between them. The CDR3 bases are TGTGCCAGCAGGGGACGGGGGAACTATGGCTACACCTTC. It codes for CASRGRGNYGYTF.

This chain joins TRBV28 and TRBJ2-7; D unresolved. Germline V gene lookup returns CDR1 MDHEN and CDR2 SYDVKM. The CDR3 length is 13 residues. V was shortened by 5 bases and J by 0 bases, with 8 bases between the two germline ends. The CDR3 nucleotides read TGTGCCAGCAGTACCGTGAGCTCCTACGAGCAGTACTTC. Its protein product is CASSTVSSYEQYF. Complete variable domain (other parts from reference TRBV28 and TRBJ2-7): DVKVTQSSRYLVKRTGEKVFLECVQDMDHENMFWYRQDPGLGLRLIYFSYDVKMKEKGDIPEGYSVSREKKERFSLILESASTNQTSMYLCASSTVSSYEQYFGPGTRLTVT.

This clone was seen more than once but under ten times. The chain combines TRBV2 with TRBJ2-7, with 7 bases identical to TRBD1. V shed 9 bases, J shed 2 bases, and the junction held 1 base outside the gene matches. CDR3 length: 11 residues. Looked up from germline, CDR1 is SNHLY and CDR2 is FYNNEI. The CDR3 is CASDRAYEQYF. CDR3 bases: TGTGCCAGTGACAGGGCCTACGAGCAGTACTTC.

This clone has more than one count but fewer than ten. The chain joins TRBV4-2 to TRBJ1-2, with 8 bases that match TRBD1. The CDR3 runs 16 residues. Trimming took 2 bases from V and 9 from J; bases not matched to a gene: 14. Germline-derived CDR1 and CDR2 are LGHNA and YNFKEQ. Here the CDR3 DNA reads TGTGCCAGCAGCCAACTTCACCGACAGGGGAGGGGGAGCTACACCTTC. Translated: CASSQLHRQGRGSYTF.

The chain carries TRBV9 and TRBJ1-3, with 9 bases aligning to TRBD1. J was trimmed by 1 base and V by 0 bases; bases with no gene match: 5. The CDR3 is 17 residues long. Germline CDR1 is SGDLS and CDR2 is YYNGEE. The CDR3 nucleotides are TGTGCCAGCAGCGTAGCGGGACAGGGTCGATCTGGAAACACCATATATTTT. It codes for CASSVAGQGRSGNTIYF.

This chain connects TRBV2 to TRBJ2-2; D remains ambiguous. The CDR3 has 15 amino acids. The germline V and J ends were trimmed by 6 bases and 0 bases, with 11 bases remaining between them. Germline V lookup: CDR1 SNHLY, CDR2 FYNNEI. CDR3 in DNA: TGTGCCAGCAGAGCAAGACACGCGAACACCGGGGAGCTGTTTTTT. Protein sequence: CASRARHANTGELFF.

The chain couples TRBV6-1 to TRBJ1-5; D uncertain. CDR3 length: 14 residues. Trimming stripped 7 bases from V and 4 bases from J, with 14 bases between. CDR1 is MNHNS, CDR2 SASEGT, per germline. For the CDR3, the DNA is TGTGCCAGCATGGTGGAGGCTTCGAATCAGCCCCAGCATTTT. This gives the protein CASMVEASNQPQHF.